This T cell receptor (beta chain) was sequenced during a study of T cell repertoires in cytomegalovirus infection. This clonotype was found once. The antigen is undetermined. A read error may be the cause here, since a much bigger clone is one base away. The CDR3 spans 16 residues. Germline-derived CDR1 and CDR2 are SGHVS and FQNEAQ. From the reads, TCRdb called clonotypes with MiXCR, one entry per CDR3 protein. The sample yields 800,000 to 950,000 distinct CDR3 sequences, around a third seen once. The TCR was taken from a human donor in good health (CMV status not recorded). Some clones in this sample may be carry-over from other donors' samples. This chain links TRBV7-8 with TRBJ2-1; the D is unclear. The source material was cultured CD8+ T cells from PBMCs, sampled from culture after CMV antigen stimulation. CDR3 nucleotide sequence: TGTGCCAGCAGCTTAGTCGGAGTGGGCTCCTACAATAAGCAGTTCTTC. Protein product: CASSLVGVGSYNKQFF.